This TCR beta chain was found in a study of blood T cell repertoires in COVID-19. J gave up 2 bases and V 4 bases, and 8 bases lay outside the gene matches. The CDR3 is 16 residues long. Looked up from germline, CDR1 is LNHDA and CDR2 is SQIVND (reference sequence). Original processing notes: The authors estimated nucleated cell counts from reference gene primer amplification. The repertoire was sequenced with immunoSEQ multiplex PCR; TCRdb's copy has only in-frame clones and lacks some. V and J calls and clone size are given by that table; D and trimming were obtained from the DNA. The sample lists more than 95,000 clones; approximately 89% were seen once.

This clonotype originated in a woman aged 80 or older in a cohort sampled during active COVID-19. The V gene is TRBV19, the J gene TRBJ2-3; 8 positions match TRBD1. The material sequenced was peripheral blood. The CDR3 sequence: CASSTTGTGSTDTQYF. The CDR3 DNA reads as TGTGCCAGTAGTACGACCGGGACAGGATCCACAGATACGCAGTATTTT.